The following is a TCR beta chain sequence with its context. As yet, its antigen is unknown. 60 Vbeta and 13 Jbeta primers were used in PCR. Assay: immunoSEQ multiplex PCR; the TCRdb copy retains only in-frame clones and omits some. The repertoire holds under 200,000 clones, 70% to 90% seen once, with roughly 2.1% in the top ten. The entry originates in a study of cytomegalovirus exposure and HLA in healthy donors. The study, taken as a whole, reports: The availability of immune exposure information extended only to CMV serostatus. An analysis was carried out at a later point. It showed that HLA-associated TCR beta chains were more clonally expanded than equally common non-associated chains. Within the data, a cluster of highly shared sequence variants was likely a sequencing artifact.

Germline V gene data show CDR1 as SGHDT and CDR2 as YYEEEE. The V end was cut by 4 bases, the J end by 4 bases, with 14 bases between. This CDR3 has 14 amino acids. The specimen was PBMCs. This chain connects TRBV5-6 to TRBJ2-5; a possible D gene is TRBD1 (6 bases). The clonotype was recovered from a young woman in good health and CMV-seropositive. In nucleotides, the CDR3 is TGTGCCAGCAGCGGGCTGGACAGCGGAGAGACCCAGTACTTC. Translation gives CASSGLDSGETQYF.